This TCR beta chain is drawn from a study of human T cells and chemical hapten exposure. Overall study: 2% DPC applied to a roughly 2 cm by roughly 2 cm arm area sensitized donors.

Noted time point: patch test 1, 2 weeks after DPC sensitization. Regarding treatment: therapeutic diphenylcyclopropenone sensitization with weekly scalp DPC. Before extraction, the whole blood was not fractionated, and total RNA was taken from it. One entry per CDR3 protein, called by TCRdb with MiXCR from the RACE reads. The data contain about 120,000 distinct CDR3 sequences, roughly 12% of them singletons. The study's findings and limits: Positively correlated with patch test score were the counts of PT1 expanded TCRs.

The V and J ends lost 7 bases and 2 bases, in that order; junction bases with no gene match: 7. Per the germline V gene, CDR1 is MDHEN and CDR2 is SYDVKM. The CDR3 has 14 amino acids. Of note for this clonotype: Its cognate antigen is unknown.

This receptor was obtained from a woman aged 45-60 years with alopecia areata. Some clones in this sample may be carry-over from other donors' samples. Sequencing was performed on whole blood, taken in connection with sensitization to the hapten diphenylcyclopropenone (DPC). The chain uses TRBV28 and TRBJ2-7; 8 nucleotides line up with TRBD1. CDR3 sequence: CASTPGGETYEQYF. Written as DNA, the CDR3 is TGTGCCAGCACCCCAGGGGGCGAGACCTACGAGCAGTACTTC.